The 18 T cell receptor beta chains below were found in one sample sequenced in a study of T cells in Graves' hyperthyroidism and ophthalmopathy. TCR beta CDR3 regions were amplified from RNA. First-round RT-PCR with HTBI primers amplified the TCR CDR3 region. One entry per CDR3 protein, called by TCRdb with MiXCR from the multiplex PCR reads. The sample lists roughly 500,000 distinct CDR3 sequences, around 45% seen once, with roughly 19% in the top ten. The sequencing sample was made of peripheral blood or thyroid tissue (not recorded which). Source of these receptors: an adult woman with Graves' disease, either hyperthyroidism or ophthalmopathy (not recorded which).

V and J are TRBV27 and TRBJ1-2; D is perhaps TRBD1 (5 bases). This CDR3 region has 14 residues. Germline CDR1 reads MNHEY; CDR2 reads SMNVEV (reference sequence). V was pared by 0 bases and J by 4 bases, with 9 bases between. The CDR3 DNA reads TGTGCCAGCAGTTTATCGAGGGGCGTCTATGGCTACACCTTC. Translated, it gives CASSLSRGVYGYTF.

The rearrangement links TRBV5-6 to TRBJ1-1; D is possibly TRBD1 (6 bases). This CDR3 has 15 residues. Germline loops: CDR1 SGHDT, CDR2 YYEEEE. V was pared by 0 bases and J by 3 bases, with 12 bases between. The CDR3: CASSLDWTDDTEAFF. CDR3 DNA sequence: TGTGCCAGCAGCTTGGACTGGACAGACGACACTGAAGCTTTCTTT.

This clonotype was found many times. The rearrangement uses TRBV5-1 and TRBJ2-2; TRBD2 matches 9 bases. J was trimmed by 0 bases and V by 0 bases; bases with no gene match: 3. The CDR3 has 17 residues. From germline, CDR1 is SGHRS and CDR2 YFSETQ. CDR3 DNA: TGCGCCAGCAGCTTGGTTAGCGGGAGTTCGAACACCGGGGAGCTGTTTTTT. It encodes CASSLVSGSSNTGELFF.

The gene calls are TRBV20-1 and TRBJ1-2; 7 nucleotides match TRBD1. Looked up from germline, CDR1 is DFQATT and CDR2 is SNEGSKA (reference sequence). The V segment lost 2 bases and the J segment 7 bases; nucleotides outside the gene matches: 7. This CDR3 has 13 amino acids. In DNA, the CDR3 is TGCAGTGCTAGACTGACAGGGAAAGGTGGCTACACCTTC. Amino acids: CSARLTGKGGYTF.

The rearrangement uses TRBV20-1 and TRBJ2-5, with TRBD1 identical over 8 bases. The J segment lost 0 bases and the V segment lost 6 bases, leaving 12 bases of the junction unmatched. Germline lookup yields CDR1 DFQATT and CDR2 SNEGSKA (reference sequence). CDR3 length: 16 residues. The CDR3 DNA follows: TGCAGTGCCCGGGACACGGGACAGGAGTACCAAGAGACCCAGTACTTC. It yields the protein CSARDTGQEYQETQYF.

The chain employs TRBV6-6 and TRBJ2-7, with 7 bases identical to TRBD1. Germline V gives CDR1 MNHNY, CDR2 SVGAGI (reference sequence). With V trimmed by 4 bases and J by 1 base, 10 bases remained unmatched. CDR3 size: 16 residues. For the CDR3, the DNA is TGTGCCAGCAGTTTCAGGTGGGACAGACGGTCCTACGAGCAGTACTTC. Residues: CASSFRWDRRSYEQYF.

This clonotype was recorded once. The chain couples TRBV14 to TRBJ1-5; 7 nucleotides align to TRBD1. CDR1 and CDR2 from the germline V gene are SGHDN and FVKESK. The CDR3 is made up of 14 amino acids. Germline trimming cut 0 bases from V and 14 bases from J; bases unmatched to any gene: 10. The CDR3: CASSQETGRSYEHF. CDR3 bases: TGTGCCAGCAGCCAAGAGACAGGGCGGTCGTACGAGCATTTT.

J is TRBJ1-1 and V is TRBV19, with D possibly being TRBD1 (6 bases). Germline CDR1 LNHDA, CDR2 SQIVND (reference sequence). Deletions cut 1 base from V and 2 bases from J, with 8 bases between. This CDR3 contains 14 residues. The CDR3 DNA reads TGTGCCAGTAGTATAGCAGGGGCCAACACTGAAGCTTTCTTT. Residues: CASSIAGANTEAFF.

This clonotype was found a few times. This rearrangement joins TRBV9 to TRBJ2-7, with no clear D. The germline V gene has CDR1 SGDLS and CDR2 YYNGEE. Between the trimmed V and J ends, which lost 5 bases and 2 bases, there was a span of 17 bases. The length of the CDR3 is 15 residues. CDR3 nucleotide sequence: TGTGCCAGCAGTCCAGTGGGCCTCCCTCCCTACGAGCAGTACTTC. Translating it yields CASSPVGLPPYEQYF.

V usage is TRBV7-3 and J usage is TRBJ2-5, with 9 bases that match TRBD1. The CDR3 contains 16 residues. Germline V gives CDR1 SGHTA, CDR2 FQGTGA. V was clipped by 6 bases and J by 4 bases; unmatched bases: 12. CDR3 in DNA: TGTGCCAGCAGTTGGCCGGGACAGGGAATAAGAGAGACCCAGTACTTC. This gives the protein CASSWPGQGIRETQYF.

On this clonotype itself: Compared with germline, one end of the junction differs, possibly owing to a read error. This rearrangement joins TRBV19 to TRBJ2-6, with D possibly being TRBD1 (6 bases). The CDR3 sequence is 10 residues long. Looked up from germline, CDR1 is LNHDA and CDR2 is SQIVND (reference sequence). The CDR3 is CASSGDTEAF. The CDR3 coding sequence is TGTGCCAGTAGCGGGGACACTGAAGCTTTC.

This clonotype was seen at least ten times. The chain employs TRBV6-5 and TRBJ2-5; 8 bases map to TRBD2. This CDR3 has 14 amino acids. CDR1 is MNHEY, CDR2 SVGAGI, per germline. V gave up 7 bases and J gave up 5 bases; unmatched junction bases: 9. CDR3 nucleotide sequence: TGTGCCAGCAACCCATGGGGACTAGTCGAGACCCAGTACTTC. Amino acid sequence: CASNPWGLVETQYF.

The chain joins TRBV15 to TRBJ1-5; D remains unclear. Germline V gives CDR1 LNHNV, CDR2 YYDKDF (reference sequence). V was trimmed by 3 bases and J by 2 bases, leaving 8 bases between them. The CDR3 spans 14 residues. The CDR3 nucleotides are TGTGCCACCAGCAGCCCCCGAGGCAATCAGCCCCAGCATTTT. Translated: CATSSPRGNQPQHF.

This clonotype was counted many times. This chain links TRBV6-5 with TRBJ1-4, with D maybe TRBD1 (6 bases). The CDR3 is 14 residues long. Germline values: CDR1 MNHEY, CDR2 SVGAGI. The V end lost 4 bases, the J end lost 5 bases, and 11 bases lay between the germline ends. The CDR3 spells CASSSGQNNEKLFF. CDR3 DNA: TGTGCCAGCAGTTCCGGACAGAACAATGAAAAACTGTTTTTT.

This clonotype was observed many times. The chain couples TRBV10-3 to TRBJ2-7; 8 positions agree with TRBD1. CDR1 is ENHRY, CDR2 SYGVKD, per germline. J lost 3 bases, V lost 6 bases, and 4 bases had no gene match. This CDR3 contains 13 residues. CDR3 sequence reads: CAIRTGELYEQYF. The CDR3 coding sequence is TGTGCCATCAGGACAGGGGAACTCTACGAGCAGTACTTC.

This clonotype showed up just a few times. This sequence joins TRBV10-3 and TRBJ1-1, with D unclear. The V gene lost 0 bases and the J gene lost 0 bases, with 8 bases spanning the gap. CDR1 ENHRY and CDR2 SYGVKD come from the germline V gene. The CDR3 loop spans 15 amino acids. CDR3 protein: CAISESYSMNTEAFF. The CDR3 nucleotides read TGTGCCATCAGTGAGTCTTACAGCATGAACACTGAAGCTTTCTTT.

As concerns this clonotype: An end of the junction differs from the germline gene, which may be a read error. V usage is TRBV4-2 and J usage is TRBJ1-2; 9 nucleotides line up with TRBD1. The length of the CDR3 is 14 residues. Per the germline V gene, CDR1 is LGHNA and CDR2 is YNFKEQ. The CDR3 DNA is TGTGCCAGCAGCCCCAGACAGGGGGACGTAAATAGGGGATTC. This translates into CASSPRQGDVNRGF.

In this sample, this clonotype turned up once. The CDR3 sequence is CASSIRDRETQYF. DNA of the CDR3: TGTGCCAGCAGCATCCGGGACAGGGAGACCCAGTACTTC. The chain uses TRBV9 and TRBJ2-5; 8 positions match TRBD1. Germline V CDR1 and CDR2: SGDLS, YYNGEE. The CDR3 is made up of 13 amino acids. Germline trimming cut 4 bases from V and 5 bases from J; bases unmatched to any gene: 4.